These T cell receptor beta chains were read from a single sample in a study of monozygotic twins with inflammatory bowel disease. TCRdb reprocessed the 5' RACE reads, with one entry per CDR3 protein and no DNA. The record lists fewer than 400,000 distinct CDR3 sequences, of which the ten most abundant hold over 5%. Input material: blood. The receptors stem from a human donor with ulcerative colitis or Crohn's disease, or a healthy co-twin of an affected twin (not recorded which). Each CDR3 is given with its conserved first and last residue.

j_gene: TRBJ1-2
v_gene: TRBV7-2
CDR3aa: CASSQQGLYGYTF

j_gene: TRBJ2-1
v_gene: TRBV19
CDR3aa: CASKGGRGNRNEQFF

j_gene: TRBJ2-3
v_gene: TRBV7-9
CDR3aa: CASSLWPVGSTDTQYF

j_gene: TRBJ2-3
v_gene: TRBV18
CDR3aa: CASADRGLVGTDTQYF

j_gene: TRBJ1-1
v_gene: TRBV6-6
CDR3aa: CASSWDRGECFF

j_gene: TRBJ2-1
v_gene: TRBV20-1
CDR3aa: CSARGVSGGNEQFF

j_gene: TRBJ2-5
v_gene: TRBV12-3/TRBV12-4
CDR3aa: CASSLAKVVTSGGLMETQYF

j_gene: TRBJ2-2
v_gene: TRBV5-1
CDR3aa: CASSLGLASTGELFF

j_gene: TRBJ2-2
v_gene: TRBV5-1
CDR3aa: CASSLGLGKTGELFF

j_gene: TRBJ2-2
v_gene: TRBV7-2
CDR3aa: CASRKTSGSIGELFF

j_gene: TRBJ1-2
v_gene: TRBV20-1
CDR3aa: CSGGDREYYGYTF

j_gene: TRBJ2-5
v_gene: TRBV7-2
CDR3aa: CASSFDRGSKTQYF

j_gene: TRBJ1-2
v_gene: TRBV12-3/TRBV12-4
CDR3aa: CASSLARAGRQGYTF

j_gene: TRBJ2-7
v_gene: TRBV6-1
CDR3aa: CASSVASDYEQYF

j_gene: TRBJ2-5
v_gene: TRBV5-1
CDR3aa: CASSGGGGRETQYF

j_gene: TRBJ2-6
v_gene: TRBV5-4
CDR3aa: CASRPIDSSGANVLTF

j_gene: TRBJ2-7
v_gene: TRBV7-9
CDR3aa: CASSLDRLFEQYF

j_gene: TRBJ2-1
v_gene: TRBV5-6
CDR3aa: CASSLGLAGGAYNEQFF

j_gene: TRBJ2-1
v_gene: TRBV7-9
CDR3aa: CASSHQTSNEQFF

j_gene: TRBJ2-5
v_gene: TRBV9
CDR3aa: CASSLGSGQETQYF

j_gene: TRBJ2-4
v_gene: TRBV11-2
CDR3aa: CASSHGTSGGLAKNIQYF

j_gene: TRBJ2-7
v_gene: TRBV20-1
CDR3aa: CSAPSPGGSVYEQYF

j_gene: TRBJ2-7
v_gene: TRBV20-1
CDR3aa: CSAQRPNSLRAEYF

j_gene: TRBJ2-7
v_gene: TRBV7-2
CDR3aa: CASKGRGASEQYF

j_gene: TRBJ2-3
v_gene: TRBV29-1
CDR3aa: CSVEVRTGGADTQYF

j_gene: TRBJ1-5
v_gene: TRBV7-8
CDR3aa: CASSLEGVVQPQHF

j_gene: TRBJ1-2
v_gene: TRBV12-3/TRBV12-4
CDR3aa: CASSKQGKIYGYTF

j_gene: TRBJ1-5
v_gene: TRBV7-9
CDR3aa: CASSETGYSNQPQHF

j_gene: TRBJ2-7
v_gene: TRBV5-1
CDR3aa: CASSLTSGTEQYF

j_gene: TRBJ1-5
v_gene: TRBV5-6
CDR3aa: CASSFWGSNQPQHF

j_gene: TRBJ2-7
v_gene: TRBV20-1
CDR3aa: CSASTSDRVYEQYF

j_gene: TRBJ2-7
v_gene: TRBV9
CDR3aa: CASSMRQETYEQYF

j_gene: TRBJ1-4
v_gene: TRBV7-2
CDR3aa: CASSTTGGSEKLFF

j_gene: TRBJ2-2
v_gene: TRBV6-6
CDR3aa: CASSYSGYTGELFF

j_gene: TRBJ2-2
v_gene: TRBV10-2
CDR3aa: CASSASLAYRELFF

j_gene: TRBJ2-7
v_gene: TRBV3-1
CDR3aa: CASSQGGGVEQYF

j_gene: TRBJ2-7
v_gene: TRBV28
CDR3aa: CASVENYEQYF

j_gene: TRBJ2-5
v_gene: TRBV27
CDR3aa: CASSPPGLFRETQYF

j_gene: TRBJ1-1
v_gene: TRBV21-1
CDR3aa: CASSKALVENTEAFF

j_gene: TRBJ2-5
v_gene: TRBV4-3
CDR3aa: CASSQGQRNQETQYF

j_gene: TRBJ2-1
v_gene: TRBV7-2
CDR3aa: CASSLARLAGPWGYNEQFF

j_gene: TRBJ2-5
v_gene: TRBV7-7
CDR3aa: CASSLEAAQETQYF

j_gene: TRBJ1-6
v_gene: TRBV27
CDR3aa: CASSLTPGVKSPLHF

j_gene: TRBJ2-7
v_gene: TRBV6-5
CDR3aa: CASSYSSSGGGAQYF

j_gene: TRBJ2-4
v_gene: TRBV6-5
CDR3aa: CASSYSEQGPGNIQYF

j_gene: TRBJ2-5
v_gene: TRBV7-6
CDR3aa: CASSLRPPKTGETQYF

j_gene: TRBJ2-3
v_gene: TRBV6-1
CDR3aa: CASRGLNPLDTQYF

j_gene: TRBJ2-7
v_gene: TRBV7-2
CDR3aa: CASSLVDGSGFEQYF

j_gene: TRBJ1-2
v_gene: TRBV6-5
CDR3aa: CASSYSSQGTKSNYGYTF

j_gene: TRBJ2-2
v_gene: TRBV7-7
CDR3aa: CASSPDKDTGELFF

j_gene: TRBJ1-4
v_gene: TRBV6-5
CDR3aa: CASSSAGQGNEKLFF

j_gene: TRBJ2-2
v_gene: TRBV24-1
CDR3aa: CATTGASTGELFF

j_gene: TRBJ1-1
v_gene: TRBV12-3/TRBV12-4
CDR3aa: CARSRSKYEAFF

j_gene: TRBJ2-5
v_gene: TRBV5-1
CDR3aa: CASSPGTSLETQYF

j_gene: TRBJ2-3
v_gene: TRBV28
CDR3aa: CASSFVLPSSRAQYF